Listed here is a single TCR beta chain. The data are from a study of blood T cell repertoires in COVID-19. The overall study: Samples came from the United States, Italy and Spain, spanning acute and convalescent COVID-19. The cDNA or gDNA used as material had been derived from T cells, B-cell-depleted T cells, or PBMCs.

Donors of Cohort 3 who recovered were those that had two negative PCRs, clearance, or symptom resolution. Clones were read by immunoSEQ multiplex PCR, and TCRdb kept only the in-frame ones, dropping some. The sample carries around 500,000 clones, around nine tenths recorded once. The V end was cut by 0 bases, the J end by 3 bases, with 8 bases between. This CDR3 has 14 residues. Germline CDR1 reads LGHNA; CDR2 reads YNFKEQ. The sequenced sample consisted of PBMCs or T cells enriched from blood (not recorded which). This TCR was sampled from a woman between 40 and 55 years old who had recovered from COVID-19. The J gene is TRBJ1-2, the V gene TRBV4-2; D call uncertain. The CDR3 bases are TGTGCCAGCAGCCAAGATTTAACGGACTATGGCTACACCTTC. Translation gives CASSQDLTDYGYTF.